This passage covers 4 T cell receptor beta chains from one sample sequenced in a study of technical replicates of blood from a few donors. Sequencing was performed with immunoSEQ multiplex PCR; in TCRdb, only in-frame clones are kept and a portion is missing. The sample contains 75,000 to 90,000 clones, about 95% of which appear only once. Sequencing was performed on T cells isolated from PBMCs. These TCRs come from a human donor in good health.

This chain joins TRBV30 and TRBJ2-5, with TRBD1 as a possible D gene (5 bases). The CDR3 extends over 11 amino acids. In germline, CDR1 is GTSNPN, CDR2 SVGIG (reference sequence). Trimming took off 4 bases at V and 7 bases at J, with 10 bases between the two ends. The CDR3 DNA is TGTGCCTGGAAGGGGTTGGGGACCCAGTACTTC. Translation: CAWKGLGTQYF.

V gene TRBV6-6 combines with J gene TRBJ1-5; D ambiguous. In germline, CDR1 is MNHNY, CDR2 SVGAGI (reference sequence). Deletions cut 5 bases from V and 7 bases from J, with 15 bases between. The CDR3 runs to 14 residues. The CDR3 region is CASSPTSYEQPQHF. The CDR3 DNA reads as TGTGCCAGCAGTCCGACATCTTACGAGCAGCCCCAGCATTTT.

This chain joins TRBV28 and TRBJ1-2; D possibly corresponds to TRBD1 (6 bases). The CDR3 runs 14 residues. V lost 3 bases and J 2 bases, leaving 10 bases between the germline ends. The germline gives CDR1 MDHEN, CDR2 SYDVKM. CDR3 coding DNA: TGTGCCAGCAGTTTGGGCAGGGGCAACTATGGCTACACCTTC. Translating it yields CASSLGRGNYGYTF.

V usage is TRBV27 and J usage is TRBJ2-7, with 7 positions matching TRBD1. The length of the CDR3 is 14 residues. Germline trimming cut 7 bases from V and 3 bases from J; bases unmatched to any gene: 9. Germline V gives CDR1 MNHEY, CDR2 SMNVEV (reference sequence). CDR3 loop: CASKPGQAFYEQYF. CDR3 nucleotide sequence: TGTGCCAGCAAGCCAGGACAGGCGTTCTACGAGCAGTACTTC.